This T cell receptor beta chain was observed in a study of blood T cell repertoires in COVID-19. Methods used by the authors: For nucleated cells, counts were estimated from reference gene primer amplification. Sequencing was performed with immunoSEQ multiplex PCR; in TCRdb, only in-frame clones are kept and a portion is missing. V and J calls and clone size are as listed in that table; D and trimming were resolved from the DNA. The table has roughly 330,000 clones, around 89% seen once. V was pared by 3 bases and J by 4 bases, with 10 bases between. The CDR3 loop spans 15 amino acids. Germline V lookup: CDR1 LGHDT, CDR2 YNNKEL (reference sequence).

Sequencing was done on a sample of peripheral blood. The sequence came from a woman aged 50 to 65 with active or convalescent COVID-19. The J gene is TRBJ1-6, the V gene TRBV3-1 (or the pseudogene TRBV3-2), with D maybe TRBD1 (6 bases). The CDR3 spells CASSHGDRYNSPLHF. CDR3 nucleotides: TGTGCCAGCAGCCACGGAGACAGGTATAATTCACCCCTCCACTTT.